What follows describes a single TCR beta chain. The sample comes from a study of blood T cell repertoires in COVID-19. Study context: The United States, Italy and Spain were the sources of the acute and convalescent COVID-19 samples. T cells, B-cell-depleted T cells, or PBMCs provided the cDNA or gDNA that served as material.

Germline CDR1 is LGHNA and CDR2 is YSLEER. With 2 bases removed from V and 4 bases from J, the gap between germline ends came to 11 bases. The length of the CDR3 is 14 residues. The authors' processing: Reference gene primer amplification gave nucleated cell count estimates. The repertoire was sequenced with immunoSEQ multiplex PCR; TCRdb's copy has only in-frame clones and lacks some. That table is the source of V, J and clone size, and D and trimming were worked out from the DNA. The data show about 190,000 clones, over 75% seen once. The rearrangement links TRBV4-3 to TRBJ1-2, with D possibly TRBD1 on 5 matching bases. The sample was peripheral blood. The clonotype comes from a woman of 80 years or more with active or convalescent COVID-19. DNA for the CDR3: TGCGCCAGCAGCCAAAACAAGGGGTTCTATGGCTACACCTTC. As protein: CASSQNKGFYGYTF.